This record looks at one TCR beta chain sequence and its context. What it binds is unknown. This entry comes from a study of T cell responses to AZD1222 COVID-19 vaccine. General study findings and limits: Nearly half of the spike-specific TCRs reportedly recognize variant regions that carry no mutations.

The table came from immunoSEQ multiplex PCR; TCRdb's copy has only in-frame clones and leaves some out. The repertoire holds roughly 150,000 clones, with 88% as singletons. The specimen comprised peripheral blood, sampled on day 0 of MenACWY control vaccination. This TCR was sampled from an adult in good health.

CDR3 sequence (DNA): TGTGCCAGCAGTCCATACGGGACAGCGAATCAGCCCCAGCATTTT. Protein: CASSPYGTANQPQHF. The rearrangement links TRBV6-2 or TRBV6-3 to TRBJ1-5; 7 bases match TRBD1. Germline-derived CDR1 and CDR2 are MNHEY and SVGEGT. The CDR3 length is 15 residues. V lost 5 bases, J lost 4 bases, and 8 bases stayed unmatched.